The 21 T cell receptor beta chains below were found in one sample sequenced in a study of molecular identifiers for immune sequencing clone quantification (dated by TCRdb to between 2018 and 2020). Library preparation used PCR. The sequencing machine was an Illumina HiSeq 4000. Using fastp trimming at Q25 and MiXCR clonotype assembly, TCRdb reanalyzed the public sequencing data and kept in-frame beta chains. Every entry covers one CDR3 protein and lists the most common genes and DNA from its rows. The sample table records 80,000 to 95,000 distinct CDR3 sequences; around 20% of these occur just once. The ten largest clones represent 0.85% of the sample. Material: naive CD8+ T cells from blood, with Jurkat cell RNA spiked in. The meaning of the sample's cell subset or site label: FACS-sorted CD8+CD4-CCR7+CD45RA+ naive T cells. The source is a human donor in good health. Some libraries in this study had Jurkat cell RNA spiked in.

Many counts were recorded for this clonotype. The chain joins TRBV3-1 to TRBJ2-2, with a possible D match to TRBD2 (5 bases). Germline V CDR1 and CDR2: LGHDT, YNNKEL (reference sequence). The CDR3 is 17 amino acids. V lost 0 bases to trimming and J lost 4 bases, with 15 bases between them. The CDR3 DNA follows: TGTGCCAGCAGCCAAGATCCGTTCGGGGAGATCACCGGGGAGCTGTTTTTT. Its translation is CASSQDPFGEITGELFF.

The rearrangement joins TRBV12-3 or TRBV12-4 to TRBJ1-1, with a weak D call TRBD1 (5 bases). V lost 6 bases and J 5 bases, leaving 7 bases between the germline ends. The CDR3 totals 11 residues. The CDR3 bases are TGTGCCAGCAGGGGGGATACTGAAGCTTTCTTT. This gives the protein CASRGDTEAFF.

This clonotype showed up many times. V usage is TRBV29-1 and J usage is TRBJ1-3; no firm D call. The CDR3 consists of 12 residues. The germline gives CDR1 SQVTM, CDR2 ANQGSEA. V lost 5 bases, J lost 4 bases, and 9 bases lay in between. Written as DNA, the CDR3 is TGCAGCGTTCGCGTGTCCGGAAACACCATATATTTT. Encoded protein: CSVRVSGNTIYF. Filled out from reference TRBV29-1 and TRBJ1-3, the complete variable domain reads SAVISQKPSRDICQRGTSLTIQCQVDSQVTMMFWYRQQPGQSLTLIATANQGSEATYESGFVIDKFPISRPNLTFSTLTVSNMSPEDSSIYLCSVRVSGNTIYFGEGSWLTVV.

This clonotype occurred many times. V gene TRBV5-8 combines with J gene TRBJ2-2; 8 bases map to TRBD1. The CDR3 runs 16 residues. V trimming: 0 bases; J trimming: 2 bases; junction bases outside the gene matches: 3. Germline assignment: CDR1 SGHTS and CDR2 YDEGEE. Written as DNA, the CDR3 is TGTGCCAGCAGCTTGGGACAGGGGTTAAACACCGGGGAGCTGTTTTTT. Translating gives CASSLGQGLNTGELFF.

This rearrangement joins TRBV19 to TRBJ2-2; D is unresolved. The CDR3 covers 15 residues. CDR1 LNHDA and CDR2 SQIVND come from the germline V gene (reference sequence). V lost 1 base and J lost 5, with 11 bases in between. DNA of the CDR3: TGTGCCAGTAGTATAGTCTATGGGTCGACCGGGGAGCTGTTTTTT. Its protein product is CASSIVYGSTGELFF. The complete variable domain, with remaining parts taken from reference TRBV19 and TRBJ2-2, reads DGGITQSPKYLFRKEGQNVTLSCEQNLNHDAMYWYRQDPGQGLRLIYYSQIVNDFQKGDIAEGYSVSREKKESFPLTVTSAQKNPTAFYLCASSIVYGSTGELFFGEGSRLTVL.

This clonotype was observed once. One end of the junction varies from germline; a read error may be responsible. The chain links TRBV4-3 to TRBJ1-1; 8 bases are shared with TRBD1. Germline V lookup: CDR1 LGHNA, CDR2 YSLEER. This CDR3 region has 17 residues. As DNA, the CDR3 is TGCGCCAGCGGCCAAGATCTTCCTGCAGGGGGCTTTTTTGAAGCTTTCTTT. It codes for CASGQDLPAGGFFEAFF.

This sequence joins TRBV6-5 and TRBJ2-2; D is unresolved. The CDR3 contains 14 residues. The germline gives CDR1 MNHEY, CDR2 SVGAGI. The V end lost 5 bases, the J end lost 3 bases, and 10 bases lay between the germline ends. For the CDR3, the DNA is TGTGCCAGCAGTGAAGTGAAGTACACCGGGGAGCTGTTTTTT. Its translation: CASSEVKYTGELFF.

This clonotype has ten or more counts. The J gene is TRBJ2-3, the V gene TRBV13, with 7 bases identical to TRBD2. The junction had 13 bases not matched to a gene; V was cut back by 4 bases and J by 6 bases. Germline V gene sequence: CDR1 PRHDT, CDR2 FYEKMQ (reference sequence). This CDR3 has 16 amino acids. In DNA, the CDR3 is TGTGCCAGCAGCTCCCGGGACCAGCGGGGTGCTGATACGCAGTATTTT. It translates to CASSSRDQRGADTQYF. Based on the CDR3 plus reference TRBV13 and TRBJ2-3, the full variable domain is AAGVIQSPRHLIKEKRETATLKCYPIPRHDTVYWYQQGPGQDPQFLISFYEKMQSDKGSIPDRFSAQQFSDYHSELNMSSLELGDSALYFCASSSRDQRGADTQYFGPGTRLTVL.

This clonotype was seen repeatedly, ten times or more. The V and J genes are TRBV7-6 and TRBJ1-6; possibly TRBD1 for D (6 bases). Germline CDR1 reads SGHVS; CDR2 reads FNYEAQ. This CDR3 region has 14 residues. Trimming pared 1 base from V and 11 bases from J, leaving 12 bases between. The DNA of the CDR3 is TGTGCCAGCAGCTTAGGGACAGCCGGTACACCCCTCCACTTT. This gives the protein CASSLGTAGTPLHF.

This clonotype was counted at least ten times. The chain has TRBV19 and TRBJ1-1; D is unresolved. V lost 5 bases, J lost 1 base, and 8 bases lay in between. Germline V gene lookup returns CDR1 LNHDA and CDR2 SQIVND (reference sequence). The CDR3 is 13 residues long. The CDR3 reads CASSHGSNTEAFF. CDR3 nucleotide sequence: TGTGCCAGTAGTCATGGTTCGAACACTGAAGCTTTCTTT. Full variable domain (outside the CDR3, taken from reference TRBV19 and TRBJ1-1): DGGITQSPKYLFRKEGQNVTLSCEQNLNHDAMYWYRQDPGQGLRLIYYSQIVNDFQKGDIAEGYSVSREKKESFPLTVTSAQKNPTAFYLCASSHGSNTEAFFGQGTRLTVV.

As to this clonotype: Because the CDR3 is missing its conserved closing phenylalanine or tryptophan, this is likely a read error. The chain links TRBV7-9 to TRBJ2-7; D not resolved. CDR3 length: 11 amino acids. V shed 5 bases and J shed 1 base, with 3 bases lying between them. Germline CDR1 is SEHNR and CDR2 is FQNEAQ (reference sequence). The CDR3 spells CASSHSYEQYS. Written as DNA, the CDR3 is TGTGCCAGCAGCCATTCCTACGAGCAGTACTCC.

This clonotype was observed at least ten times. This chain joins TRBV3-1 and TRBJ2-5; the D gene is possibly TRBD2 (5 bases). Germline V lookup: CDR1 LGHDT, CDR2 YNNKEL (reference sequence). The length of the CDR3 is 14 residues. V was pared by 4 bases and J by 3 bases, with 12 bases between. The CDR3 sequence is CASSLREMKETQYF. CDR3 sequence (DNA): TGTGCCAGCAGCCTCCGGGAAATGAAAGAGACCCAGTACTTC.

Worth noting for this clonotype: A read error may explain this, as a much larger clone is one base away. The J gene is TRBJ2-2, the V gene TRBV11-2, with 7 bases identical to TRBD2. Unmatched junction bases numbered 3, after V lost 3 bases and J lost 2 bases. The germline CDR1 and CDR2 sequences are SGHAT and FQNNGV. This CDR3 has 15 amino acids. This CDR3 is CASSLASGNTGELFF. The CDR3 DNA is TGTGCCAGCAGCTTGGCTAGCGGAAACACCGGGGAGCTGTTTTTT.

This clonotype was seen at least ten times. This CDR3 is CASSYTSADTQYF. CDR3 nucleotide sequence: TGTGCCAGCAGTTACACGAGCGCAGATACGCAGTATTTT. The chain links TRBV6-5 to TRBJ2-3; no firm D call. Germline CDR1 reads MNHEY; CDR2 reads SVGAGI. V lost 2 bases to trimming and J lost 4 bases, with 7 bases between them. The CDR3 covers 13 residues.

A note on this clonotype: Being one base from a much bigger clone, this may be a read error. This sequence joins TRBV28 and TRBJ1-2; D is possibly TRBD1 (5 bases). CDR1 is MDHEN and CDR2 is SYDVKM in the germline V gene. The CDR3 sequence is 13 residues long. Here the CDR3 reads CASSLMRDYGYAF. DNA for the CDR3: TGTGCCAGCAGTTTAATGCGGGACTATGGCTACGCCTTC.

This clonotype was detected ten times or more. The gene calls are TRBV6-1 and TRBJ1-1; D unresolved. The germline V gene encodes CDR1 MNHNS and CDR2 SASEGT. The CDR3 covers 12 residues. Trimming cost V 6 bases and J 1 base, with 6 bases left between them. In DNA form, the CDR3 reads TGTGCCAGCAGGTACAGGAACACTGAAGCTTTCTTT. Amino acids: CASRYRNTEAFF.

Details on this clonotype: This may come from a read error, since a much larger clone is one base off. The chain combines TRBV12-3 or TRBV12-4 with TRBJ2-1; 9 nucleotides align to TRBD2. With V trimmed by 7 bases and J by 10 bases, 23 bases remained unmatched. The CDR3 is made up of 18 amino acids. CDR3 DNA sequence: TGTGCCAGCACCCCCCCGGCGGGAGGGAGAGTAAGCTCCTACGAGCAGTTCTTC. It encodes CASTPPAGGRVSSYEQFF.

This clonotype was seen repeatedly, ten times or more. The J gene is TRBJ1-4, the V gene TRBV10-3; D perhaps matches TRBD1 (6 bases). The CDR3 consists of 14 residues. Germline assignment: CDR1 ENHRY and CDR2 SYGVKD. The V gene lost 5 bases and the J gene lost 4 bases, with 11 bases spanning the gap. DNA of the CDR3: TGTGCCATCAGTCCAGGACAGCATAATGAAAAACTGTTTTTT. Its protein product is CAISPGQHNEKLFF.

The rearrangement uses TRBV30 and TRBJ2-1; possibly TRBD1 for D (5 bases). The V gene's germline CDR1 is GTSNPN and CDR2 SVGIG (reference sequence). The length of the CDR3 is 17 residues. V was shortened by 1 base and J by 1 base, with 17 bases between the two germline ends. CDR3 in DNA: TGTGCCTGGAGTGGGGGCCGGGCAGGGTGGTCCTACAATGAGCAGTTCTTC. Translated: CAWSGGRAGWSYNEQFF. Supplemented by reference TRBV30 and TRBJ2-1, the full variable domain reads SQTIHQWPATLVQPVGSPLSLECTVEGTSNPNLYWYRQAAGRGLQLLFYSVGIGQISSEVPQNLSASRPQDRQFILSSKKLLLSDSGFYLCAWSGGRAGWSYNEQFFGPGTRLTVL.

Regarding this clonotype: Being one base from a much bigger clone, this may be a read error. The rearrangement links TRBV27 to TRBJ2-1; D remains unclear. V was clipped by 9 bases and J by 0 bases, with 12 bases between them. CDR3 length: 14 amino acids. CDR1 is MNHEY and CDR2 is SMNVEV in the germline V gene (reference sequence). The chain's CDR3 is CASRVVSSYNEQFF. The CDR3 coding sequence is TGTGCCAGTCGGGTAGTGAGCTCCTACAATGAGCAGTTCTTC.

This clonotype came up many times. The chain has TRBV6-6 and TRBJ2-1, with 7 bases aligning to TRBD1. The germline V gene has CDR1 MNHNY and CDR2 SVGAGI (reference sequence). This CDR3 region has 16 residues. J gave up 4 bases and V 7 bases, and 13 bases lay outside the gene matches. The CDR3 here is CASTPTETGLYNEQFF. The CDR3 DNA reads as TGTGCCAGCACTCCAACAGAGACAGGGCTATACAATGAGCAGTTCTTC.